This T cell receptor (beta chain) derives from a study of T cell responses to AZD1222 COVID-19 vaccine. Study summary: Samples with a second dose at about 4 or about 12 weeks were pooled together.

The germline gives CDR1 SNHLY, CDR2 FYNNEI. The CDR3 length is 12 residues. Trimming pared 6 bases from V and 9 bases from J, leaving 12 bases between. TCRdb's table, derived via immunoSEQ multiplex PCR, lists solely in-frame clones and lacks some. This table holds some 160,000 clones, about 92% found once. The chain is built from TRBV2 and TRBJ2-1, with no clear D. This TCR was sampled from an adult in good health. Sequences were derived from peripheral blood, sampled on day 0 of AZD1222 vaccination. The CDR3 sequence is CASSRPLSEQFF. For the CDR3, the DNA is TGTGCCAGCAGCAGACCACTAAGTGAGCAGTTCTTC.